The source of this T cell receptor beta chain is a study of blood T cell repertoires in COVID-19. For the study at large: The cDNA or gDNA used as material had been derived from T cells, B-cell-depleted T cells, or PBMCs.

The CDR3 runs to 12 residues. Germline V gene sequence: CDR1 LGHNT, CDR2 FRNRAP. Trimming left V 4 bases short and J 3 bases short, with 7 bases between. In the original processing: Reference gene primer amplification in the assay estimated nucleated cell counts. Clones were sequenced by immunoSEQ multiplex PCR, and TCRdb holds only the in-frame ones, with some missing. V and J calls and clone size are those listed in that table; D and trimming were worked out from the DNA. Of under 550,000 clones listed, 70% to 90% are singletons. The TCR was taken from a man aged 18 to 35 with COVID-19, enrolled during active disease. Specimen: peripheral blood. The V call is TRBV12-5, the J call TRBJ2-7; weak D call: TRBD1 (6 bases). The CDR3 protein is CASGSGVYEQYF. Here the CDR3 DNA reads TGTGCTAGTGGTTCAGGGGTCTACGAGCAGTACTTC.